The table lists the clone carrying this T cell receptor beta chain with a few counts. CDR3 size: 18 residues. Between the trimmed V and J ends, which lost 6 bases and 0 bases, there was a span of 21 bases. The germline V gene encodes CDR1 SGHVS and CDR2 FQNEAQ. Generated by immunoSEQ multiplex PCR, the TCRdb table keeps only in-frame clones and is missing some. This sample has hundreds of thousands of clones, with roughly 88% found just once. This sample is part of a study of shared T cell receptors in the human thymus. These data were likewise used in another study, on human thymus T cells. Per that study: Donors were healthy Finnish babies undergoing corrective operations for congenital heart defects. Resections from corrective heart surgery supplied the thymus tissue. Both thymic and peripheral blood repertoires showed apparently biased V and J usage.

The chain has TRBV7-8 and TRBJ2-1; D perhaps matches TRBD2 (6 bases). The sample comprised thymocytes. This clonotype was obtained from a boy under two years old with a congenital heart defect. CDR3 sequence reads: CASRSAGSGRSSYNEQFF. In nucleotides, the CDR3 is TGTGCCAGCAGGTCCGCTGGGAGCGGGCGCAGCTCCTACAATGAGCAGTTCTTC.